What follows describes a single TCR beta chain. Its antigen is still unknown. TCRdb reprocessed the 5' RACE reads and keeps a single row for each CDR3 protein, giving no DNA. Its clone listing holds approximately 340,000 distinct CDR3 sequences. The data are from a study of monozygotic twins with inflammatory bowel disease. Study outcomes and limitations: Separate T cell subtypes could not be resolved from one another. Compared with healthy co-twins, IBD patients showed reduced TCRbeta repertoire diversity by inverse Simpson. Lower sharing of clonotypes with other individuals was seen in IBD patients than in healthy twins. This was most marked in patients showing signs of disease activity.

The CDR3 length is 15 residues. Per the germline V gene, CDR1 is SGHRS and CDR2 is YFSETQ. The V call is TRBV5-1, the J call TRBJ1-6; the TRBD1 assignment by TCRdb is unverifiable without DNA. This clonotype was obtained from a human donor with ulcerative colitis or Crohn's disease, or a healthy co-twin of an affected twin (not recorded which). The sample was blood. This CDR3 is CASSREGVEGLPLHF.